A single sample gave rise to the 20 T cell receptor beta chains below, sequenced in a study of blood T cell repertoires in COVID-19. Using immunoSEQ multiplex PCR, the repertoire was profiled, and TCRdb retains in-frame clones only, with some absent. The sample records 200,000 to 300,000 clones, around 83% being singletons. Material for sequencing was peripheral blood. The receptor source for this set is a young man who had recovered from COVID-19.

In DNA form, the CDR3 reads TGTGCCAGCTCACCGGGAGTAGGACAGGGGACCTACGAGCAGTACTTC. This gives the protein CASSPGVGQGTYEQYF. The chain combines TRBV18 with TRBJ2-7, with TRBD1 matching over 9 bases. The V gene end was trimmed by 3 bases and the J gene end by 2 bases; junction bases not matched to a gene: 8. Germline V lookup: CDR1 KGHSH, CDR2 LQKENI. The CDR3 spans 16 residues.

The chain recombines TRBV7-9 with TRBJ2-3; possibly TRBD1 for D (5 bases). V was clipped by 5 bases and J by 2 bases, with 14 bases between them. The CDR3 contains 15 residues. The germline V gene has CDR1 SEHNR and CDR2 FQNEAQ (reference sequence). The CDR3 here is CASSQGARFTDTQYF. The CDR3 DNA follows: TGTGCCAGCAGCCAGGGTGCCAGATTCACAGATACGCAGTATTTT.

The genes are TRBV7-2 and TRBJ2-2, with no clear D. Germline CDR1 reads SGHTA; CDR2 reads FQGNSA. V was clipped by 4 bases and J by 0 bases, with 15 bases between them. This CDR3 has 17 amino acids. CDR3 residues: CASSWRGRHANTGELFF. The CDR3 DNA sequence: TGTGCCAGCAGCTGGCGTGGCAGGCACGCGAACACCGGGGAGCTGTTTTTT.

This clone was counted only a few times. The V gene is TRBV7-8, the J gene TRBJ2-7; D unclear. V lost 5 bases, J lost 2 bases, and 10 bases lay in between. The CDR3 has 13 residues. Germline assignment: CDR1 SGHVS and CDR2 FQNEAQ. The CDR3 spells CASSPRLTYEQYV. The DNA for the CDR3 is TGTGCCAGCAGCCCGAGACTCACCTACGAGCAGTACGTC.

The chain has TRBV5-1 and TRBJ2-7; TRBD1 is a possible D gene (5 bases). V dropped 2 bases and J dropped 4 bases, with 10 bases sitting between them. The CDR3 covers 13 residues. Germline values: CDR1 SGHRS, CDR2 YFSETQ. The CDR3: CASSFGAGYEQYF. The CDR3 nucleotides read TGCGCCAGCAGCTTTGGGGCAGGGTACGAGCAGTACTTC.

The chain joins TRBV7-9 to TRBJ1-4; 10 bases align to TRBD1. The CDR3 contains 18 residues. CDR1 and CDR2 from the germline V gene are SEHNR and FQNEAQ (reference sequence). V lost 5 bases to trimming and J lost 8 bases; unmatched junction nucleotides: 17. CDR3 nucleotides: TGTGCCAGCAGCGGAGGTGGGGACAGGGGAGGATTGCGGGAAAAACTGTTTTTT. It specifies CASSGGGDRGGLREKLFF.

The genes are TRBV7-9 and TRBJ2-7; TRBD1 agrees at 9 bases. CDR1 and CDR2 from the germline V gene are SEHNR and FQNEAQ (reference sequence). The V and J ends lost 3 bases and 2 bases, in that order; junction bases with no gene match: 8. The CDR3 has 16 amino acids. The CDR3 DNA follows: TGTGCCAGCAGCTTGGGAACAGGGGGCCAAACCTACGAGCAGTACTTC. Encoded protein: CASSLGTGGQTYEQYF.

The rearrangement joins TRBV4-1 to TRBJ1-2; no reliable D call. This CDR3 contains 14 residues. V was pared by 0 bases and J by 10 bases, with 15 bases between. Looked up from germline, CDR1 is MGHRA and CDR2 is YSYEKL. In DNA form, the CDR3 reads TGCGCCAGCAGCCAAGAATTAGGACTGCATGACTACACCTTC. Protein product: CASSQELGLHDYTF.

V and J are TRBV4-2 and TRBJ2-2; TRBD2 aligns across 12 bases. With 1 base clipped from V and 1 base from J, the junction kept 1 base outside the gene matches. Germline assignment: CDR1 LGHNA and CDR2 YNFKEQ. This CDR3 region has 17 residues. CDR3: CASSQGLAGVNTGELFF. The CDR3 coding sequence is TGTGCCAGCAGCCAAGGACTAGCGGGGGTGAACACCGGGGAGCTGTTTTTT.

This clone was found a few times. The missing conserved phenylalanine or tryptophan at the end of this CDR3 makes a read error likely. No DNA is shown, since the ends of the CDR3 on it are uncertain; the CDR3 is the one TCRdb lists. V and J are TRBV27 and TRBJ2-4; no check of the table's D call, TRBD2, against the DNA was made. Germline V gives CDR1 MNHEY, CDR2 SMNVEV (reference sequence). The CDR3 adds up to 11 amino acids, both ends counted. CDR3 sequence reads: CASWTMGKGLR.

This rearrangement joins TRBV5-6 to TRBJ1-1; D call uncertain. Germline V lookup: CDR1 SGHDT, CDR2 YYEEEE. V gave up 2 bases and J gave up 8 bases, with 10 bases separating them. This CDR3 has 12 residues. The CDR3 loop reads CASSFRQAEAFF. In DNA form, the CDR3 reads TGTGCCAGCAGCTTCCGGCAGGCAGAAGCTTTCTTT.

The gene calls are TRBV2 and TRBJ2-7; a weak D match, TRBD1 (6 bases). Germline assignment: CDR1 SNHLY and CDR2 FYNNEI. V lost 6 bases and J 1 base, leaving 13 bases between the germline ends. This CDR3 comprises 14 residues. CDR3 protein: CASSTLDSSYEQYF. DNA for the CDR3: TGTGCCAGCAGCACCTTGGACAGTTCCTACGAGCAGTACTTC.

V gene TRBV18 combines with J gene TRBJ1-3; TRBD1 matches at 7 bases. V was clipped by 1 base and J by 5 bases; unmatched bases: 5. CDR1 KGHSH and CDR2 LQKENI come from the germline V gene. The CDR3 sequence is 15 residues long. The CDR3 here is CASSPRTGARNTIYF. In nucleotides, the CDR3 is TGTGCCAGCTCACCACGGACAGGCGCGAGAAACACCATATATTTT.

CDR3 nucleotide sequence: TGTGCCTGGGGCAGACTTAGCTCTGGAAACACCATATATTTT. As protein: CAWGRLSSGNTIYF. V gene TRBV5-4 combines with J gene TRBJ1-3; TRBD1 might be the D (5 bases). Trimming pared 10 bases from V and 0 bases from J, leaving 14 bases between. The V gene's germline CDR1 is SGHNT and CDR2 YYREEE (reference sequence). The CDR3 loop spans 14 amino acids.

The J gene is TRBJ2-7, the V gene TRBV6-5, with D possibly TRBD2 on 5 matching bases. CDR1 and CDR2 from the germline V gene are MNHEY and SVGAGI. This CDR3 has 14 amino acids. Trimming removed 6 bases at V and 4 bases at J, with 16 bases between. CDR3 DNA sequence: TGTGCCAGCAGACCGGGCCCCCGGGAATACGAGCAGTACGTC. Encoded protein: CASRPGPREYEQYV.

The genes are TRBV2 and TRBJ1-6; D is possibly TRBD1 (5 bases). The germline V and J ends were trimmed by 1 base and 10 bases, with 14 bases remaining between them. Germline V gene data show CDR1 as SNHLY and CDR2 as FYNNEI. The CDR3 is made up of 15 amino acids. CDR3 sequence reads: CASSEVGAWGSPLHF. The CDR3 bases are TGTGCCAGCAGTGAAGTTGGGGCCTGGGGATCACCCCTCCACTTT.

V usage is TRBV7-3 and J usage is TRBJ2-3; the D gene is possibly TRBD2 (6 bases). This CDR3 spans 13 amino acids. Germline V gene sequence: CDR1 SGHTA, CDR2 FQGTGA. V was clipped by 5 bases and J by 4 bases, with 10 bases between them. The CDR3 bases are TGTGCCAGCAGCCAGGACTATTCAGATACGCAGTATTTT. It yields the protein CASSQDYSDTQYF.

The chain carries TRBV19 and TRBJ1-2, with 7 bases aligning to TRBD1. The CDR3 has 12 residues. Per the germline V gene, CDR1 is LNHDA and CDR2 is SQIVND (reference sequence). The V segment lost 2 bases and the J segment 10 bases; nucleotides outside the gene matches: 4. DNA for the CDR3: TGTGCCAGTAGTATATTGGGACAGCACTACACCTTC. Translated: CASSILGQHYTF. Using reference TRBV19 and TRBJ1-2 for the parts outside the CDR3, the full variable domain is DGGITQSPKYLFRKEGQNVTLSCEQNLNHDAMYWYRQDPGQGLRLIYYSQIVNDFQKGDIAEGYSVSREKKESFPLTVTSAQKNPTAFYLCASSILGQHYTFGSGTRLTVV.

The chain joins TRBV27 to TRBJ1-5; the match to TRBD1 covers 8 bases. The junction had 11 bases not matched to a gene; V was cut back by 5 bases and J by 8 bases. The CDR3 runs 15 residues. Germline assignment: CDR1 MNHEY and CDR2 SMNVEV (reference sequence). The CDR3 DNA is TGTGCCAGCAGTCTAAAGGACAGGGCTTCTAAGCCCCAGCATTTT. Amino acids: CASSLKDRASKPQHF.

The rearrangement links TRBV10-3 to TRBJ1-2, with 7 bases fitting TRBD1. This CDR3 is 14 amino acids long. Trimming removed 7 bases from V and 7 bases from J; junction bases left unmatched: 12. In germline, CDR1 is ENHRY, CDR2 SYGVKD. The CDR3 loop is CAITTRAGQSGYTF. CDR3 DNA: TGTGCCATCACGACTAGGGCGGGACAGTCTGGCTACACCTTC.